The 6 T cell receptor beta chains given below trace back to one sample, sequenced in a study of blood T cell repertoires in COVID-19. The data were produced by immunoSEQ multiplex PCR, yet TCRdb's version contains in-frame clones alone and is incomplete. The table records just over 95,000 clones, roughly 82% of them present only once. The sequencing input was peripheral blood. These receptors came from a man at least 80 years old with acute or convalescent COVID-19.

This clone turned up a few times. This chain joins TRBV6-2 or TRBV6-3 and TRBJ1-1, with D possibly being TRBD1 (5 bases). CDR3 length equals 14 residues. The germline V and J ends were trimmed by 3 bases and 7 bases, with 15 bases remaining between them. Germline V gene data show CDR1 as MNHEY and CDR2 as SVGEGT. The CDR3: CASSYFLRGGEAFF. DNA for the CDR3: TGTGCCAGCAGTTATTTCCTACGGGGGGGTGAAGCTTTCTTT.

The V and J genes are TRBV14 and TRBJ2-1, with D maybe TRBD2 (6 bases). The CDR3 has 16 amino acids. With 3 bases removed from V and 0 bases from J, the gap between germline ends came to 12 bases. The germline gives CDR1 SGHDN, CDR2 FVKESK. CDR3 nucleotides: TGTGCCAGCAGCCAGTCCGGGAGAACCTCCTACAATGAGCAGTTCTTC. Its protein product is CASSQSGRTSYNEQFF.

This chain links TRBV10-3 with TRBJ1-1; 12 bases line up with TRBD1. CDR3 length: 15 amino acids. Losses at the gene ends were 6 bases for V and 4 bases for J; bases not matched to a gene: 6. CDR1 is ENHRY and CDR2 is SYGVKD in the germline V gene. In DNA form, the CDR3 reads TGTGCCATCAGGATGGGGACAGGGGGCGTCACTGAAGCTTTCTTT. It is translated as CAIRMGTGGVTEAFF.

This sequence joins TRBV7-9 and TRBJ2-5, with 8 bases matching TRBD1. V dropped 4 bases and J dropped 4; count of bases not matched to a gene: 8. CDR3 length: 15 residues. The germline CDR1 and CDR2 sequences are SEHNR and FQNEAQ (reference sequence). This chain's CDR3 is CASSSTGQATETQYF. Here the CDR3 DNA reads TGTGCCAGCAGCTCCACGGGACAGGCGACAGAGACCCAGTACTTC.

The chain employs TRBV24-1 and TRBJ2-7; tentatively, D is TRBD1 (6 bases). The CDR3 covers 14 residues. CDR1 KGHDR and CDR2 SFDVKD come from the germline V gene. The V end was cut by 6 bases, the J end by 1 base, with 12 bases between. CDR3 coding DNA: TGTGCCACCAGTTCCGGGACAAAATCCTACGAGCAGTACTTC. This translates into CATSSGTKSYEQYF.

The rearrangement joins TRBV19 to TRBJ2-4; 8 nucleotides align to TRBD2. This CDR3 region has 13 residues. V lost 6 bases, J lost 8 bases, and 6 bases stayed unmatched. The germline gives CDR1 LNHDA, CDR2 SQIVND (reference sequence). The CDR3 loop is CASSPGGRDIQYF. CDR3 bases: TGTGCCAGTAGCCCGGGGGGGAGGGACATTCAGTACTTC.